What follows are 21 T cell receptor beta chains derived from one specimen sequenced in a study of blood T cell repertoires in COVID-19. Measured with immunoSEQ multiplex PCR; TCRdb has only the in-frame clones, and not every one. The sample yields 70,000 to 85,000 clones, roughly 90% seen once. Sequences were obtained from peripheral blood. The receptors were sampled from a human donor in a cohort sampled during active COVID-19.

This clone was found a few times. The genes are TRBV6-5 and TRBJ1-6; 8 bases agree with TRBD1. This CDR3 region has 16 residues. Germline trimming cut 0 bases from V and 7 bases from J; bases unmatched to any gene: 5. Per the germline V gene, CDR1 is MNHEY and CDR2 is SVGAGI. DNA of the CDR3: TGTGCCAGCAGTTACTCGGTGACAGGGGAAAATTCACCCCTCCACTTT. This translates into CASSYSVTGENSPLHF.

The chain links TRBV5-1 to TRBJ2-3; 9 bases match TRBD2. Looked up from germline, CDR1 is SGHRS and CDR2 is YFSETQ. Germline trimming cut 5 bases from V and 3 bases from J; bases unmatched to any gene: 16. The CDR3 contains 18 residues. The CDR3 nucleotides are TGCGCCAGCAGAATTATAGCGGGAGATTTTGCGGAGACAGATACGCAGTATTTT. It encodes CASRIIAGDFAETDTQYF.

The rearrangement links TRBV30 to TRBJ2-5; D is possibly TRBD2 (5 bases). The CDR3 extends over 13 amino acids. Trimming removed 3 bases at V and 2 bases at J, with 10 bases between. Per the germline V gene, CDR1 is GTSNPN and CDR2 is SVGIG (reference sequence). The CDR3 region has the DNA TGTGCCTGGAGGCCACGGGGTCAAGAGACCCAGTACTTC. Translated: CAWRPRGQETQYF. Complete variable domain (other parts from reference TRBV30 and TRBJ2-5): SQTIHQWPATLVQPVGSPLSLECTVEGTSNPNLYWYRQAAGRGLQLLFYSVGIGQISSEVPQNLSASRPQDRQFILSSKKLLLSDSGFYLCAWRPRGQETQYFGPGTRLLVL.

The J gene is TRBJ2-4, the V gene TRBV18; D ambiguous. The CDR3 sequence is 13 residues long. V was cut by 0 bases and J by 10 bases, with 10 bases left in between. Per the germline V gene, CDR1 is KGHSH and CDR2 is LQKENI. The CDR3 DNA reads as TGTGCCAGCTCACCACCGAACAGCAATATTCAGTACTTC. Protein product: CASSPPNSNIQYF.

The chain combines TRBV27 with TRBJ2-2; TRBD1 is a possible D gene (6 bases). CDR1 and CDR2 from the germline V gene are MNHEY and SMNVEV (reference sequence). Trimming stripped 6 bases from V and 1 base from J, with 9 bases between. This CDR3 region has 14 residues. Written as DNA, the CDR3 is TGTGCCAGCAGGGGGACATGGAACACCGGGGAGCTGTTTTTT. Protein product: CASRGTWNTGELFF.

The V call is TRBV7-9, the J call TRBJ2-7; 7 nucleotides line up with TRBD1. This CDR3 region has 14 residues. The V and J ends lost 6 bases and 3 bases, in that order; junction bases with no gene match: 8. Germline lookup yields CDR1 SEHNR and CDR2 FQNEAQ (reference sequence). Here the CDR3 reads CASSTTGAYYEQYF. As DNA, the CDR3 is TGTGCCAGCAGTACCACAGGGGCTTACTACGAGCAGTACTTC.

This rearrangement joins TRBV7-9 to TRBJ2-3, with D possibly TRBD2 on 6 matching bases. V lost 3 bases, J lost 4 bases, and 11 bases lay in between. The CDR3 is 14 residues long. CDR1 is SEHNR and CDR2 is FQNEAQ in the germline V gene (reference sequence). CDR3 amino acids: CASSLTGDPDTQYF. The CDR3 DNA sequence: TGTGCCAGCAGCTTGACGGGGGACCCAGATACGCAGTATTTT.

V gene TRBV5-6 combines with J gene TRBJ2-2; D remains unclear. This CDR3 is built from 14 residues. The germline V and J ends were trimmed by 0 bases and 0 bases, with 3 bases remaining between them. Per the germline V gene, CDR1 is SGHDT and CDR2 is YYEEEE. CDR3 region: CASSLVTNTGELFF. The CDR3 DNA is TGTGCCAGCAGCTTGGTTACGAACACCGGGGAGCTGTTTTTT.

The chain uses TRBV19 and TRBJ2-7, with 8 bases lining up with TRBD2. The CDR3 loop spans 14 amino acids. The junction had 3 bases not matched to a gene; V was cut back by 3 bases and J by 2 bases. CDR1 and CDR2 from the germline V gene are LNHDA and SQIVND (reference sequence). Here the CDR3 reads CASSITSGTYEQYF. CDR3 sequence (DNA): TGTGCCAGTAGTATTACTAGCGGTACCTACGAGCAGTACTTC.

V is TRBV10-3 and J is TRBJ1-1; maybe TRBD1 (6 bases). Trimming took off 10 bases at V and 6 bases at J, with 24 bases between the two ends. The CDR3 loop spans 15 amino acids. In germline, CDR1 is ENHRY, CDR2 SYGVKD. This CDR3 is CATLFFEGGNAEAFF. CDR3 nucleotide sequence: TGTGCCACCTTATTCTTTGAAGGGGGAAACGCTGAAGCTTTCTTT.

The chain is built from TRBV9 and TRBJ2-5; TRBD1 matches at 10 bases. V trimming: 2 bases; J trimming: 4 bases; junction bases outside the gene matches: 5. The CDR3 has 15 residues. Germline CDR1 SGDLS, CDR2 YYNGEE. In DNA, the CDR3 is TGTGCCAGCAGCGTGGGACAGGGGTTGGGAGAGACCCAGTACTTC. It codes for CASSVGQGLGETQYF.

The V and J genes are TRBV15 and TRBJ2-5; 8 bases map to TRBD1. The length of the CDR3 is 15 residues. Germline CDR1 reads LNHNV; CDR2 reads YYDKDF (reference sequence). V trimming: 3 bases; J trimming: 3 bases; junction bases outside the gene matches: 6. In nucleotides, the CDR3 is TGTGCCACCAGCAGTTTCCCGACAGGGGAAGAGACCCAGTACTTC. It translates to CATSSFPTGEETQYF.

This clone turned up a few times. The CDR3 DNA reads as TGTGCCAGCAGCTTGCTGGGGAGGACGCGTAATTCACCCCTCCACTTT. Translated: CASSLLGRTRNSPLHF. J is TRBJ1-6 and V is TRBV5-6; D gene ambiguous. Trimming left V 1 base short and J 6 bases short, with 14 bases between. The CDR3 extends over 16 amino acids. CDR1 and CDR2 (germline): SGHDT, YYEEEE.

The chain carries TRBV7-9 and TRBJ2-5; unclear D gene. Per the germline V gene, CDR1 is SEHNR and CDR2 is FQNEAQ (reference sequence). V was clipped by 2 bases and J by 5 bases, with 9 bases between them. This CDR3 spans 13 amino acids. The CDR3 region has the DNA TGTGCCAGCAGCTTACGCGGTGCGGAGACCCAGTACTTC. Its translation: CASSLRGAETQYF.

The rearrangement links TRBV13 to TRBJ2-7, with 7 bases fitting TRBD1. Germline V gene lookup returns CDR1 PRHDT and CDR2 FYEKMQ (reference sequence). This CDR3 has 14 residues. Trimming at V came to 3 bases and at J to 2 bases, leaving 4 bases not matched to a gene. CDR3 region: CASSFDRVAYEQYF. In DNA form, the CDR3 reads TGTGCCAGCAGCTTCGACAGGGTCGCCTACGAGCAGTACTTC.

The rearrangement joins TRBV19 to TRBJ2-3, with TRBD2 as a possible D gene (6 bases). The CDR3 is 15 residues long. With 1 base removed from V and 2 bases from J, the gap between germline ends came to 10 bases. Germline lookup yields CDR1 LNHDA and CDR2 SQIVND (reference sequence). CDR3 sequence (DNA): TGTGCCAGTAGTATAGTCGGGGGAGACACAGATACGCAGTATTTT. Protein: CASSIVGGDTDTQYF.

In DNA, the CDR3 is TGTGCCAGCACCCCACCCCGGGGGGACACTGAAGCTTTCTTT. Translation: CASTPPRGDTEAFF. The chain uses TRBV28 and TRBJ1-1, with D perhaps TRBD1 (5 bases). This CDR3 region has 14 residues. V was cut by 7 bases and J by 3 bases, with 15 bases left in between. Germline CDR1 reads MDHEN; CDR2 reads SYDVKM. Using reference TRBV28 and TRBJ1-1 for the parts outside the CDR3, the full variable domain is DVKVTQSSRYLVKRTGEKVFLECVQDMDHENMFWYRQDPGLGLRLIYFSYDVKMKEKGDIPEGYSVSREKKERFSLILESASTNQTSMYLCASTPPRGDTEAFFGQGTRLTVV.

The rearrangement links TRBV27 to TRBJ1-3; perhaps TRBD1 as D (5 bases). The V and J ends lost 5 bases and 0 bases respectively, with 17 bases between them. This CDR3 is built from 17 residues. Germline CDR1 MNHEY, CDR2 SMNVEV (reference sequence). The DNA for the CDR3 is TGTGCCAGCAGTCCCGGGGGGGGACCAAGCTCTGGAAACACCATATATTTT. Its translation: CASSPGGGPSSGNTIYF.

The chain combines TRBV10-3 with TRBJ2-7; D is perhaps TRBD1 (5 bases). CDR3 size: 15 residues. The V gene's germline CDR1 is ENHRY and CDR2 SYGVKD. Trimming pared 4 bases from V and 2 bases from J, leaving 15 bases between. Here the CDR3 reads CAISAPDSEPYEQYF. CDR3 bases: TGTGCCATCAGTGCCCCCGACAGTGAGCCCTACGAGCAGTACTTC.

J is TRBJ1-5 and V is TRBV5-6; 9 bases agree with TRBD1. Germline V CDR1 and CDR2: SGHDT, YYEEEE. V shed 6 bases and J 9 bases; nucleotides not matched to a gene: 13. The CDR3 contains 15 residues. The CDR3 reads CASTQQGAAGMPQHF. The CDR3 region has the DNA TGTGCCAGCACCCAACAGGGGGCGGCCGGAATGCCCCAGCATTTT.

V and J are TRBV6-2 or TRBV6-3 and TRBJ1-5; TRBD1 aligns across 7 bases. The CDR3 length is 16 residues. Germline values: CDR1 MNHEY, CDR2 SVGEGT. Trimming took 4 bases from V and 4 from J; bases not matched to a gene: 10. The CDR3 sequence is CASSSSLGTENQPQHF. The CDR3 DNA reads as TGTGCCAGCAGTTCCTCTCTCGGGACAGAAAATCAGCCCCAGCATTTT.